Below, 10 T cell receptor beta chains from the same sample are listed, as sequenced in a study of cytomegalovirus exposure and HLA in healthy donors (dated by TCRdb to 2017 to 2019). Library generation was performed with the immunoSEQ multiplex PCR assay. A mixture of 60 forward primers for TCR Vbeta segments and 13 reverse primers for TCR Jbeta segments was used in the multiplex PCR. TCRdb provides this immuneACCESS table in a form limited to in-frame rearrangements. Some clones are lacking; in checked studies, under half of them reflect an unresolved V gene, and why the rest are absent is not known. The sample's table lists a count of about 160,000 clones. The ten largest clones capture 1% to 1.5% of the sample. What was sequenced was PBMCs. The origin of the receptors is a woman aged 55-75 years in good health and CMV-seronegative.

This chain joins TRBV5-6 and TRBJ2-7, with 8 bases that match TRBD2. CDR3 size: 14 residues. Germline CDR1 and CDR2: SGHDT and YYEEEE. V shed 0 bases and J 3 bases; nucleotides not matched to a gene: 2. For the CDR3, the DNA is TGTGCCAGCAGCTTGGGGAGCGGGAGCTACGAGCAGTACTTC. As protein: CASSLGSGSYEQYF.

The rearrangement uses TRBV7-8 and TRBJ2-5; TRBD2 matches at 8 bases. The trim removed 3 bases at V and 5 bases at J, leaving 5 bases unmatched. Germline CDR1 reads SGHVS; CDR2 reads FQNEAQ. The CDR3 spans 14 residues. CDR3 loop: CASSFGGAGETQYF. The CDR3, as DNA: TGTGCCAGCAGCTTCGGGGGGGCCGGGGAGACCCAGTACTTC.

The chain carries TRBV5-1 and TRBJ2-1, with 7 nucleotides matching TRBD2. This CDR3 has 17 residues. Germline trimming cut 7 bases from V and 0 bases from J; bases unmatched to any gene: 13. In germline, CDR1 is SGHRS, CDR2 YFSETQ. CDR3: CASGPLVGGSSYNEQFF. The CDR3 bases are TGCGCCAGCGGTCCTCTGGTTGGCGGGAGCTCCTACAATGAGCAGTTCTTC.

This chain uses TRBV6-1 with TRBJ2-1, with D possibly TRBD2 on 6 matching bases. Germline-derived CDR1 and CDR2 are MNHNS and SASEGT. Trimming took 3 bases from V and 3 from J, leaving 12 bases between them. This CDR3 spans 15 amino acids. The chain's CDR3 is CASSEWDSNYNEQFF. CDR3 sequence (DNA): TGTGCCAGCAGTGAGTGGGACTCCAACTACAATGAGCAGTTCTTC.

The DNA for the CDR3 is TGTGCCAGTAGCCCTGAACACGTCAATCAGCCCCAGCATTTT. This codes for CASSPEHVNQPQHF. The chain recombines TRBV19 with TRBJ1-5; no firm D call. CDR1 and CDR2 (germline): LNHDA, SQIVND (reference sequence). CDR3 length equals 14 residues. The V end lost 6 bases, the J end lost 3 bases, and 12 bases lay between the germline ends.

The rearrangement links TRBV10-1 to TRBJ1-3; D is undetermined. This CDR3 has 12 amino acids. V was clipped by 8 bases and J by 1 base, with 6 bases between them. From germline, CDR1 is WNHNN and CDR2 SYGVQD (reference sequence). The chain's CDR3 is CASAGSGNTIYF. CDR3 DNA: TGCGCCAGCGCCGGGTCTGGAAACACCATATATTTT.

The V call is TRBV30, the J call TRBJ1-5; no clear D. Germline V gene lookup returns CDR1 GTSNPN and CDR2 SVGIG (reference sequence). Trimming cost V 0 bases and J 2 bases, with 5 bases left between them. This CDR3 is built from 13 residues. CDR3 loop: CAWSVRGNQPQHF. CDR3 in DNA: TGTGCCTGGAGTGTACGGGGCAATCAGCCCCAGCATTTT.

This chain joins TRBV5-5 and TRBJ2-7, with TRBD1 matching over 7 bases. CDR3 length equals 15 residues. The trim removed 4 bases at V and 5 bases at J, leaving 12 bases unmatched. Germline values: CDR1 SGHKS, CDR2 YYEKEE (reference sequence). This CDR3 reads CASSLTGTALHEQYF. DNA for the CDR3: TGTGCCAGCAGCCTAACCGGGACAGCTTTGCACGAGCAGTACTTC.

CDR3 loop: CAISPVSGTGGEQFF. The CDR3 DNA is TGTGCCATCAGTCCCGTTTCCGGGACAGGGGGAGAGCAGTTCTTC. The V gene is TRBV10-3, the J gene TRBJ2-1; 11 positions match TRBD1. J was trimmed by 10 bases and V by 5 bases; bases with no gene match: 10. The CDR3 has 15 residues. Germline-derived CDR1 and CDR2 are ENHRY and SYGVKD.

This chain connects TRBV5-1 to TRBJ2-7; TRBD1 agrees at 9 bases. From germline, CDR1 is SGHRS and CDR2 YFSETQ. With 4 bases clipped from V and 1 base from J, the junction kept 3 bases outside the gene matches. CDR3 length equals 14 residues. DNA of the CDR3: TGCGCCAGCAGCATACAGGGGGCGTCCTACGAGCAGTACTTC. Translated: CASSIQGASYEQYF.